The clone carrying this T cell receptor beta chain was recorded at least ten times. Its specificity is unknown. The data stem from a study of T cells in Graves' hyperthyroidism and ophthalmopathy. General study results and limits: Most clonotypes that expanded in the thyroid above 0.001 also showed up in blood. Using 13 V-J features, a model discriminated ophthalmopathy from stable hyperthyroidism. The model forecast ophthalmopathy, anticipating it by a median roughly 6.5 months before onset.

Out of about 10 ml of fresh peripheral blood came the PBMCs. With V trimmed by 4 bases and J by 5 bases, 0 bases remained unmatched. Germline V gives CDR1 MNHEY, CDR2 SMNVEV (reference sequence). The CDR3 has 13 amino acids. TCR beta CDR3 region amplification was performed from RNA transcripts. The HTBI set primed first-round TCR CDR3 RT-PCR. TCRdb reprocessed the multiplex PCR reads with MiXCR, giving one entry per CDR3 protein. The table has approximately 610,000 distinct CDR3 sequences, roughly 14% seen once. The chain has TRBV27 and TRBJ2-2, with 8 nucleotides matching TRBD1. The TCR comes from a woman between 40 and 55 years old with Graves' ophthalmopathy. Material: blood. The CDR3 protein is CASSWTGTGELFF. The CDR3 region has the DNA TGTGCCAGCAGTTGGACAGGGACCGGGGAGCTGTTTTTT.